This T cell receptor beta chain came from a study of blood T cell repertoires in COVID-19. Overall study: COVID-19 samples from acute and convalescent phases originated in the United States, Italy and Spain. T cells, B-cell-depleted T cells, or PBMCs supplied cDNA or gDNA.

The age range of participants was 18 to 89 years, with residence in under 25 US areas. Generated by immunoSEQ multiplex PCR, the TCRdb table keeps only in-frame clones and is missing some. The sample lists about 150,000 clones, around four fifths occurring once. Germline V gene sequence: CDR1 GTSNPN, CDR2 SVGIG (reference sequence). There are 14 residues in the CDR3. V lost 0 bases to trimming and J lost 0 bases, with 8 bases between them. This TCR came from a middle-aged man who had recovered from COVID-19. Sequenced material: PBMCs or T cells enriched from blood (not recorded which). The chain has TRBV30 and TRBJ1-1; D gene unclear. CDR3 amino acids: CAWSVLPVNTEAFF. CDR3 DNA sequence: TGTGCCTGGAGTGTCCTACCGGTGAACACTGAAGCTTTCTTT.